The present T cell receptor (beta chain) was sequenced within a study of blood T cells in healthy people across ages. General study findings and limits: Underestimates were what the diversity estimates from one million T cells were considered to be.

A second roughly 7 to 11 cycle PCR used barcoded and J-beta primers. TCRdb re-derived calls from the 5' RACE reads in MiXCR, one entry per CDR3 protein. Of fewer than 650,000 distinct CDR3 sequences detected, about 28% appear once; the ten largest clones hold over 3.5%. Per the germline V gene, CDR1 is LNHNV and CDR2 is YYDKDF (reference sequence). The CDR3 is made up of 17 amino acids. As regards this clonotype: Its target is not known. One junction end does not reproduce the germline sequence, and a read error may be involved.

The sample also formed part of further work on T cells of mothers and their children.

The gene calls are TRBV15 and TRBJ1-1, with 7 bases lining up with TRBD1. Sequenced material: blood. This TCR came from a boy aged 2-15 years in good health. This CDR3 reads CATSIAGGRPSSTEVFF. CDR3 bases: TGTGCCACCAGCATCGCAGGGGGACGGCCTTCCTCTACTGAAGTTTTCTTT. Filled out from reference TRBV15 and TRBJ1-1, the complete variable domain reads DAMVIQNPRYQVTQFGKPVTLSCSQTLNHNVMYWYQQKSSQAPKLLFHYYDKDFNNEADTPDNFQSRRPNTSFCFLDIRSPGLGDTAMYLCATSIAGGRPSSTEVFFGQGTRLTVV.